This T cell receptor beta chain was recorded in a study of blood T cell repertoires in COVID-19. Study context: Donors in the United States, Italy and Spain gave samples during acute or convalescent COVID-19. T cells, B-cell-depleted T cells, or PBMCs supplied cDNA or gDNA.

The V and J ends lost 7 bases and 3 bases, in that order; junction bases with no gene match: 6. CDR3 length: 14 residues. Germline assignment: CDR1 SNHLY and CDR2 FYNNEI. The Seattle patients joined while their infection was active and were tracked longitudinally afterward. Sequencing used immunoSEQ multiplex PCR; TCRdb keeps in-frame clones, though not all of them. The data show roughly 200,000 clones, roughly 81% seen once. Specimen: peripheral blood. The chain links TRBV2 to TRBJ2-1, with 7 positions matching TRBD2. The TCR comes from a middle-aged woman with COVID-19, enrolled during active disease. In DNA, the CDR3 is TGTGCCAGCACCGGGACTAAAATCTACAATGAGCAGTTCTTC. This sequence encodes CASTGTKIYNEQFF.